This T cell receptor beta chain is drawn from a study of PD-L1 blockade in urothelial cancer. TCRdb's copy holds only in-frame clones and misses some; the assay was immunoSEQ multiplex PCR. The sample carries around 70,000 clones, around four fifths recorded once. After removal of 6 bases from V and 2 bases from J, the junction contained 5 bases not matched to a gene. This CDR3 is 14 amino acids long. The germline CDR1 and CDR2 sequences are SGHTA and FQGNSA. The source is a man between 70 and 80 years old with urothelial cancer. The gene calls are TRBV7-2 and TRBJ2-7, with 9 bases lining up with TRBD2. This specimen consisted of PBMCs, obtained around atezolizumab (anti-PD-L1) treatment. The CDR3 loop is CASRLVAGAYEQYF. The CDR3 DNA reads TGTGCCAGCAGACTCGTAGCGGGAGCCTACGAGCAGTACTTC.